Shown below are 16 T cell receptor beta chains from a single sample sequenced in a study of T cells after yellow fever vaccination. Each CDR3 protein is one row after TCRdb ran MiXCR on the 5' RACE reads. The data contain approximately 610,000 distinct CDR3 sequences, about a sixth of them singletons. The sample consisted of PBMCs, taken about 5 days after the first yellow fever vaccination. These receptors were taken from a man between 18 and 35 years old who received the YFV17D yellow fever vaccine.

This clonotype occurred a few times. The rearrangement links TRBV9 to TRBJ2-7, with a possible D match to TRBD1 (6 bases). Germline V CDR1 and CDR2: SGDLS, YYNGEE. Trimming pared 4 bases from V and 5 bases from J, leaving 16 bases between. The CDR3 has 14 residues. CDR3 protein: CASSIGQFLDEQYF. The CDR3 region has the DNA TGTGCCAGCAGCATAGGACAGTTCCTCGACGAGCAGTACTTC. Looking up the rest from reference TRBV9 and TRBJ2-7 gives the full variable domain: DSGVTQTPKHLITATGQRVTLRCSPRSGDLSVYWYQQSLDQGLQFLIQYYNGEERAKGNILERFSAQQFPDLHSELNLSSLELGDSALYFCASSIGQFLDEQYFGPGTRLTVT.

The chain has TRBV7-2 and TRBJ2-5; D could derive from TRBD1 or TRBD2 (5 bases each). V lost 0 bases, J lost 4 bases, and 9 bases lay in between. Germline values: CDR1 SGHTA, CDR2 FQGNSA. This CDR3 contains 14 residues. CDR3 region: CASSLAQGRETQYF. The CDR3 nucleotides read TGTGCCAGCAGCTTAGCGCAGGGACGAGAGACCCAGTACTTC.

This clonotype is a singleton in its sample. A much larger clone is a single base away; this may be a read error. The chain employs TRBV20-1 and TRBJ1-5; TRBD1 aligns across 7 bases. The CDR3 covers 13 residues. Germline V gene data show CDR1 as DFQATT and CDR2 as SNEGSKA (reference sequence). CDR3 sequence: CNGFGDSNQPQHF. CDR3 DNA: TGCAATGGTTTTGGGGACAGTAATCAGCCCCAGCATTTT.

The chain couples TRBV6-5 to TRBJ1-1, with D perhaps TRBD1 (5 bases). Germline V lookup: CDR1 MNHEY, CDR2 SVGAGI. The CDR3 consists of 16 residues. Trimming left V 3 bases short and J 3 bases short, with 17 bases between. The CDR3 DNA reads as TGTGCCAGCAGTTATCCAGACACCGAGGGGCACACTGAAGCTTTCTTT. Its protein product is CASSYPDTEGHTEAFF.

This clonotype was detected only a few times. The rearrangement links TRBV7-9 to TRBJ1-1; no definite D call. The ends were cut back, 5 bases at V and 4 bases at J, with 8 bases in the middle. The CDR3 contains 12 residues. Germline V gene data show CDR1 as SEHNR and CDR2 as FQNEAQ (reference sequence). The CDR3 protein is CASSRPLTEAFF. The CDR3 nucleotides are TGTGCCAGCAGCCGACCGCTCACTGAAGCTTTCTTT.

This clonotype has just a few counts. The chain carries TRBV7-2 and TRBJ2-5; maybe TRBD1 (6 bases). Germline CDR1 SGHTA, CDR2 FQGNSA. Trimming took off 1 base at V and 5 bases at J, with 11 bases between the two ends. CDR3 size: 14 residues. CDR3 in DNA: TGTGCCAGCAGCTTAGACAGGGTGCGGGAGACCCAGTACTTC. Amino acids: CASSLDRVRETQYF.

This clonotype was counted many times. CDR3 amino acids: CASSLDPENEKLFF. The CDR3 DNA follows: TGCGCCAGCAGCTTGGATCCGGAAAATGAAAAACTGTTTTTT. The V and J genes are TRBV5-1 and TRBJ1-4, with D unresolved. V dropped 0 bases and J dropped 5 bases, with 8 bases sitting between them. There are 14 residues in the CDR3. Germline V gives CDR1 SGHRS, CDR2 YFSETQ.

This sequence joins TRBV7-2 and TRBJ1-3; the D is unclear. V dropped 3 bases and J dropped 4 bases, with 13 bases sitting between them. Germline V lookup: CDR1 SGHTA, CDR2 FQGNSA. This CDR3 has 15 residues. This CDR3 reads CASSFVKDIGNTIYF. CDR3 in DNA: TGTGCCAGCAGCTTTGTTAAAGACATAGGAAACACCATATATTTT.

This clonotype occurred a few times. The chain is built from TRBV9 and TRBJ2-5; D is ambiguous. CDR3 length equals 14 residues. Germline lookup yields CDR1 SGDLS and CDR2 YYNGEE. V was clipped by 8 bases and J by 5 bases, with 19 bases between them. The CDR3 bases are TGTGCCAGATGGTTGGCAGACTTGGGGGAGACCCAGTACTTC. The encoded protein is CARWLADLGETQYF.

This clonotype was seen ten or more times. CDR3 nucleotides: TGTGCCAGCAGCTTCCAGGGGACTCTCTCCTACGAGCAGTACTTC. This sequence encodes CASSFQGTLSYEQYF. V usage is TRBV6-2 or TRBV6-3 and J usage is TRBJ2-7; D may be TRBD1 or TRBD2 (6 bases each). The germline CDR1 and CDR2 sequences are MNHEY and SVGEGT. CDR3 length: 15 amino acids. The V gene lost 6 bases and the J gene lost 0 bases, with 15 bases spanning the gap.

This clonotype was observed a handful of times. V and J are TRBV7-2 and TRBJ1-4; TRBD1 is a possible D gene (5 bases). Trimming removed 4 bases from V and 4 bases from J, with 13 bases in between. The length of the CDR3 is 15 residues. CDR1 SGHTA and CDR2 FQGNSA come from the germline V gene. The CDR3: CASSSGGRHNEKLFF. As DNA, the CDR3 is TGTGCCAGCAGCTCTGGGGGGAGACATAATGAAAAACTGTTTTTT. The full variable domain, rest sourced from reference TRBV7-2 and TRBJ1-4, is GAGVSQSPSNKVTEKGKDVELRCDPISGHTALYWYRQSLGQGLEFLIYFQGNSAPDKSGLPSDRFSAERTGGSVSTLTIQRTQQEDSAVYLCASSSGGRHNEKLFFGSGTQLSVL.

There are a few counts of this clonotype. This chain joins TRBV5-6 and TRBJ2-3; 9 nucleotides align to TRBD2. V dropped 10 bases and J dropped 2; count of bases not matched to a gene: 14. The length of the CDR3 is 16 residues. CDR1 is SGHDT and CDR2 is YYEEEE in the germline V gene. CDR3 sequence reads: CAPTGGSGRHTDTQYF. CDR3 nucleotide sequence: TGTGCCCCAACCGGGGGTAGCGGGAGACACACAGATACGCAGTATTTT.

This clonotype has only a few counts. V is TRBV4-3 and J is TRBJ1-5; D unclear. The CDR3 extends over 14 amino acids. Germline CDR1 and CDR2: LGHNA and YSLEER. The germline V and J ends were trimmed by 2 bases and 6 bases, with 11 bases remaining between them. CDR3 in DNA: TGCGCCAGCAGCCAAAATCATCCGAGTCAGCCCCAGCATTTT. Protein sequence: CASSQNHPSQPQHF.

This clonotype was seen a single time. A read error may be the cause here, since a much bigger clone is one base away. The rearrangement joins TRBV5-1 to TRBJ1-1; TRBD1 agrees at 8 bases. The germline gives CDR1 SGHRS, CDR2 YFSETQ. This CDR3 region has 14 residues. The CDR3 DNA reads as TGCTCCAGCAGCTTGGTGACAGGGGACACTGAAGCTTTCTTT. Amino acid sequence: CSSSLVTGDTEAFF.

This clonotype was seen many times. This rearrangement joins TRBV1 to TRBJ2-1; TRBD2, as called in the table, went unchecked against the DNA. TRBV1 is assigned pseudogene status. The CDR3 has 20 residues. The CDR3 DNA is TGCACCAGCAGCCCTGGAAAGACTAGCGGGGGGCCCTCCCCCTACAATGAGCAGTTCTTC. As protein: CTSSPGKTSGGPSPYNEQFF.

This clonotype has ten or more counts. V gene TRBV7-9 combines with J gene TRBJ2-7, with D tentatively TRBD1 or TRBD2 (5 bases each). Germline loops: CDR1 SEHNR, CDR2 FQNEAQ (reference sequence). Trimming removed 1 base at V and 6 bases at J, with 10 bases between. The CDR3 is 13 residues long. For the CDR3, the DNA is TGTGCCAGCAGCTTAGACGGGGCTCGCGAGCAGTACTTC. This translates into CASSLDGAREQYF.